In this sample, the clone carrying this TCR beta chain turned up many times. Its antigen is still unknown. The sample belongs to a study of metastatic and nonmetastatic thyroid tumors. As for the study in general: Patients with malignant and benign thyroid disease provided blood and tumor or nodule tissue, whose repertoires were compared.

Prior to thyroid surgery, none of the patients had received any treatment. Authors' methods: Construction of a distant-metastasis classifier for papillary thyroid cancer relied on CDR3 differences across clinicopathological groups. TCRdb used MiXCR to call clones anew from the PCR reads. These V and J calls derive from TCRdb rather than the authors' analysis. Here the sample spans under 40,000 clones, about 18% being singletons. Study outcomes and limitations: Malignant tumors reportedly showed significantly higher TCR beta diversity than benign nodules in both blood and tumor.

This CDR3 is built from 14 residues. Looked up from germline, CDR1 is LNHDA and CDR2 is SQIVND (reference sequence). V lost 3 bases to trimming and J lost 3 bases, with 11 bases between them. The clonotype was recovered from a male donor with papillary thyroid cancer or a benign thyroid nodule (not recorded which). Some clones in this sample may be carry-over from other donors' samples. The chain is built from TRBV19 and TRBJ1-1; D is unresolved. Sequencing used blood. The CDR3 is CASSIGDWHTEAFF. CDR3 nucleotide sequence: TGTGCCAGTAGTATCGGGGATTGGCACACTGAAGCTTTCTTT.